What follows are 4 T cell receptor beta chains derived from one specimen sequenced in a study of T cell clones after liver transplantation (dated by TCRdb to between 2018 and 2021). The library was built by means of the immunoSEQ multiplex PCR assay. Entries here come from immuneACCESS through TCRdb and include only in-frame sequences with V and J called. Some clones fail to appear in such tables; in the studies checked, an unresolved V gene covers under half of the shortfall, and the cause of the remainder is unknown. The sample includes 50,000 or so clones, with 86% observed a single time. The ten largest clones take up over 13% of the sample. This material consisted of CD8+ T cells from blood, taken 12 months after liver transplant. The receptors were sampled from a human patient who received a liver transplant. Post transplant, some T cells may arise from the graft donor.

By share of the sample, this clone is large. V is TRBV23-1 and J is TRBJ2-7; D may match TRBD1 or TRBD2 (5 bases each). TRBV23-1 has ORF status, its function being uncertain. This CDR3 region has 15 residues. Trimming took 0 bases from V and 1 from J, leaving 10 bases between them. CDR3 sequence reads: CASSQSWGSSYEQYF. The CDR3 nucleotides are TGCGCCAGCAGTCAATCCTGGGGGTCTTCCTACGAGCAGTACTTC.

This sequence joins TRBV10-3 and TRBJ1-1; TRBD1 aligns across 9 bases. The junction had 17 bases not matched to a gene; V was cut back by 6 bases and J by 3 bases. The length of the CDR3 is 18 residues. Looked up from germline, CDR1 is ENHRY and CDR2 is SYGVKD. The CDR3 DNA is TGTGCCATCAGATTTTCGGACAGGGGAAAAGCTGGGGACACTGAAGCTTTCTTT. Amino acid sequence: CAIRFSDRGKAGDTEAFF.

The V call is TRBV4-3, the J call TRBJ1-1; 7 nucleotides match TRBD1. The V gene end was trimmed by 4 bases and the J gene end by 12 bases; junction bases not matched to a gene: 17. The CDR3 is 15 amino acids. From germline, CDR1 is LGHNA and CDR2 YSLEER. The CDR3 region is CASSPLLDDREVSFF. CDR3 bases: TGCGCCAGCAGCCCTCTCCTAGATGACAGGGAGGTGTCTTTCTTT.

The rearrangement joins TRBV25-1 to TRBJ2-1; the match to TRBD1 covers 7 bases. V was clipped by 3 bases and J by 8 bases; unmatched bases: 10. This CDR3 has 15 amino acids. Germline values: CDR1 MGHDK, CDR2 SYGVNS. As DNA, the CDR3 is TGTGCCAGCAGTGACCCGGCAGGGGGTTCGGATGAGCAGTTCTTC. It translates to CASSDPAGGSDEQFF.